The rows below give T cell receptor beta chains drawn from one sample of a study of blood T cell repertoires in COVID-19. Sequencing used immunoSEQ multiplex PCR; TCRdb keeps in-frame clones, though not all of them. The sample records some 140,000 clones, roughly 80% being singletons. The sequenced sample consisted of peripheral blood. These receptors were collected from an older woman with acute or convalescent COVID-19. The CDR3 runs from the conserved cysteine through the conserved F or W. A D gene is named only where the DNA matches it firmly. Rows give clone size only sometimes, using once, few, many, or a class for an expanded clone.

CDR3 length: 13
J gene: TRBJ2-1
V gene: TRBV6-5
D gene: NA
clone size: NA
CDR3 protein: CASSYHTDNEQFF
CDR3 DNA: TGTGCCAGCAGTTACCACACCGACAATGAGCAGTTCTTC

CDR3 length: 16
J gene: TRBJ2-1
V gene: TRBV19
D gene: TRBD2
clone size: NA
CDR3 protein: CASTSGGALSYNEQFF
CDR3 DNA: TGTGCCAGTACTAGCGGGGGGGCCCTTTCCTACAATGAGCAGTTCTTC

CDR3 length: 15
J gene: TRBJ2-2
V gene: TRBV5-1
D gene: NA
clone size: NA
CDR3 protein: CASSLGHTNTGELFF
CDR3 DNA: TGCGCCAGCAGCCTGGGACACACGAACACCGGGGAGCTGTTTTTT

CDR3 length: 16
J gene: TRBJ2-6
V gene: TRBV9
D gene: TRBD1
clone size: NA
CDR3 protein: CASSVTGEAGANVLTF
CDR3 DNA: TGTGCCAGCAGCGTGACAGGGGAAGCTGGGGCCAACGTCCTGACTTTC

CDR3 length: 15
J gene: TRBJ2-2
V gene: TRBV18
D gene: NA
clone size: NA
CDR3 protein: CASSPLIANTGELFF
CDR3 DNA: TGTGCCAGCTCACCACTAATAGCGAACACCGGGGAGCTGTTTTTT

CDR3 length: 14
J gene: TRBJ1-6
V gene: TRBV7-9
D gene: NA
clone size: NA
CDR3 protein: CASSLGTPGSPLHF
CDR3 DNA: TGTGCCAGCAGCTTAGGGACACCAGGTTCACCCCTCCACTTT

CDR3 length: 13
J gene: TRBJ2-7
V gene: TRBV3-1/TRBV3-2
D gene: NA
clone size: NA
CDR3 protein: CASSQGRGYEQYF
CDR3 DNA: TGTGCCAGCAGCCAAGGTAGGGGCTACGAGCAGTACTTC

CDR3 length: 16
J gene: TRBJ1-6
V gene: TRBV4-1
D gene: TRBD1
clone size: few
CDR3 protein: CASSLGMGTGKSPLHF
CDR3 DNA: TGCGCCAGCAGCCTGGGGATGGGGACAGGTAAATCACCCCTCCACTTT

CDR3 length: 13
J gene: TRBJ1-2
V gene: TRBV28
D gene: TRBD1
clone size: NA
CDR3 protein: CASSETGGSGYTF
CDR3 DNA: TGTGCCAGCAGTGAGACAGGGGGCTCGGGCTACACCTTC

CDR3 length: 15
J gene: TRBJ2-4
V gene: TRBV28
D gene: TRBD1
clone size: NA
CDR3 protein: CASSPGGAGKNIQYF
CDR3 DNA: TGTGCCAGCAGTCCAGGGGGCGCAGGCAAAAACATTCAGTACTTC

CDR3 length: 13
J gene: TRBJ1-4
V gene: TRBV29-1
D gene: NA
clone size: NA
CDR3 protein: CSGSTGRDEKLFF
CDR3 DNA: TGCAGCGGCTCGACAGGAAGGGATGAAAAACTGTTTTTT

CDR3 length: 15
J gene: TRBJ2-1
V gene: TRBV5-1
D gene: TRBD2
clone size: few
CDR3 protein: CASTIGGAGGNEQFF
CDR3 DNA: TGCGCCAGCACGATCGGGGGGGCCGGAGGGAATGAGCAGTTCTTC

CDR3 length: 12
J gene: TRBJ1-2
V gene: TRBV2
D gene: NA
clone size: NA
CDR3 protein: CASSAGNYGYTF
CDR3 DNA: TGTGCCAGCAGTGCGGGGAACTATGGCTACACCTTC

CDR3 length: 15
J gene: TRBJ1-6
V gene: TRBV6-5
D gene: NA
clone size: NA
CDR3 protein: CASREDGEGRSPLHF
CDR3 DNA: TGTGCCAGCAGAGAGGATGGGGAAGGGAGATCACCCCTCCACTTT

CDR3 length: 19
J gene: TRBJ1-2
V gene: TRBV4-1
D gene: TRBD1
clone size: NA
CDR3 protein: CASSPQNSPGTVANYGYTF
CDR3 DNA: TGCGCCAGCAGCCCCCAGAACTCCCCCGGGACAGTAGCTAACTATGGCTACACCTTC

CDR3 length: 17
J gene: TRBJ2-3
V gene: TRBV27
D gene: TRBD2
clone size: NA
CDR3 protein: CASSLFGAGGGSDTQYF
CDR3 DNA: TGTGCCAGCAGTTTATTTGGAGCGGGAGGGGGGTCAGATACGCAGTATTTT

CDR3 length: 13
J gene: TRBJ1-1
V gene: TRBV30
D gene: NA
clone size: NA
CDR3 protein: CAWEPTGYTEAFF
CDR3 DNA: TGTGCCTGGGAACCCACAGGCTACACTGAAGCTTTCTTT

CDR3 length: 15
J gene: TRBJ1-6
V gene: TRBV2
D gene: NA
clone size: NA
CDR3 protein: CASGEHSSYNSPLHF
CDR3 DNA: TGTGCCAGCGGAGAGCATAGCTCCTATAATTCACCCCTCCACTTT

CDR3 length: 16
J gene: TRBJ2-5
V gene: TRBV10-2
D gene: TRBD1
clone size: NA
CDR3 protein: CASSEIRTGGFETQYF
CDR3 DNA: TGCGCCAGCAGTGAAATCAGGACAGGGGGCTTCGAGACCCAGTACTTC

CDR3 length: 19
J gene: TRBJ2-1
V gene: TRBV5-1
D gene: NA
clone size: NA
CDR3 protein: CASSPAGATTGSSYNEQFF
CDR3 DNA: TGCGCCAGCAGCCCGGCAGGGGCCACCACGGGGTCTTCCTACAATGAGCAGTTCTTC